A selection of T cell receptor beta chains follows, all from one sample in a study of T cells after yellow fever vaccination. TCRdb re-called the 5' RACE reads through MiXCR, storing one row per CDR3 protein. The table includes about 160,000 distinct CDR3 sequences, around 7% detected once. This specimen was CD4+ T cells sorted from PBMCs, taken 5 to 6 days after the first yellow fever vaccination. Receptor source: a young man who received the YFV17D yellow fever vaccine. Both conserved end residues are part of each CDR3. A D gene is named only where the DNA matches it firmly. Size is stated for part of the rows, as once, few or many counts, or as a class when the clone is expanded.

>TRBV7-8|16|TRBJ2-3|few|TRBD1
CASSQTTGTRTDTQYF
TGTGCCAGCAGCCAGACGACAGGGACGCGCACAGATACGCAGTATTTT
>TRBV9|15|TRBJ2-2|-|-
CASSVEDSFVGELFF
TGTGCCAGCAGCGTGGAGGACAGTTTTGTCGGGGAGCTGTTTTTT
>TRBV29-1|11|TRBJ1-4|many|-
CSVRDNEKLFF
TGCAGCGTTCGGGATAATGAAAAACTGTTTTTT
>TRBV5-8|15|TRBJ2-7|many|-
CASSSLGLGGNEQYF
TGTGCCAGCAGCTCACTGGGGCTAGGGGGGAACGAGCAGTACTTC
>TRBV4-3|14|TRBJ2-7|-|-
CASSQDSLLHEQYF
TGCGCCAGCAGCCAAGATTCACTCCTCCACGAGCAGTACTTC
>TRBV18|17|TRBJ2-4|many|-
CASSPPGPQVAKNIQYF
TGTGCCAGCTCACCACCGGGCCCACAAGTAGCCAAAAACATTCAGTACTTC
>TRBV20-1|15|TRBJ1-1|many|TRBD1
CSASRTGDVSTEAFF
TGCAGTGCTAGTCGGACAGGGGATGTAAGCACTGAAGCTTTCTTT
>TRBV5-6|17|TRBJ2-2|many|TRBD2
CASSLLGLAVNTGELFF
TGTGCCAGCAGCTTATTGGGACTAGCGGTGAACACCGGGGAGCTGTTTTTT
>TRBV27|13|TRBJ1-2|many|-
CASSLLQGRGYTF
TGTGCCAGCAGTCTATTACAGGGAAGGGGCTACACCTTC
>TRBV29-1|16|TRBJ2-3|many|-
CSVSFGAALGTDTQYF
TGCAGCGTTTCATTCGGGGCTGCCCTGGGCACAGATACGCAGTATTTT
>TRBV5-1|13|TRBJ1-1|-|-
CASSLLADTEAFF
TGCGCCAGCAGCTTGCTCGCTGACACTGAAGCTTTCTTT
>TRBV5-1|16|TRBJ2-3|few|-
CASSIDGPMAGDTQYF
TGCGCCAGCAGCATTGACGGCCCCATGGCCGGAGATACGCAGTATTTT
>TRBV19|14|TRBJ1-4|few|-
CASTINRDGEKLFF
TGTGCCAGTACCATTAACAGGGATGGCGAAAAACTGTTTTTT
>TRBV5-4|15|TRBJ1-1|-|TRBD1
CASSLAGTGAPEAFF
TGTGCCAGCAGCTTGGCGGGGACAGGGGCCCCTGAAGCTTTCTTT
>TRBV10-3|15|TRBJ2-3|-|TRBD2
CATWTSGGYTDTQYF
TGTGCCACCTGGACTAGCGGGGGTTACACAGATACGCAGTATTTT
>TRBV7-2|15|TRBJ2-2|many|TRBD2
CASSLFSGGARELFF
TGTGCCAGCAGCTTGTTTAGCGGGGGGGCCCGGGAGCTGTTTTTT
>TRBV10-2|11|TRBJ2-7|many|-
CASSGGYEQYF
TGCGCCAGCAGTGGGGGTTACGAGCAGTACTTC
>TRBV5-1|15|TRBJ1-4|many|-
CASSHHREANEKLFF
TGCGCCAGCAGCCACCACAGGGAGGCTAATGAAAAACTGTTTTTT
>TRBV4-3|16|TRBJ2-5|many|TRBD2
CASSHSIWSGKETQYF
TGCGCCAGCAGCCACTCGATTTGGAGCGGGAAAGAGACCCAGTACTTC
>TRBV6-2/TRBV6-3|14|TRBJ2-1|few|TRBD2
CASRLLAEYNEQFF
TGTGCCAGCAGATTACTAGCGGAGTACAATGAGCAGTTCTTC
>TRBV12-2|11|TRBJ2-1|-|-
CASRFQAEQFF
TGTGCAAGTCGCTTCCAGGCCGAGCAGTTCTTC
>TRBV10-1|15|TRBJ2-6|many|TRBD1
CASSPGTAGANVLTF
TGCGCCAGCAGCCCAGGGACAGCTGGGGCCAACGTCCTGACTTTC
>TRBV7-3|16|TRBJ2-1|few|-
CASSLRGGRFGDEQFF
TGTGCCAGCAGCTTACGTGGTGGGCGGTTTGGAGATGAGCAGTTCTTC
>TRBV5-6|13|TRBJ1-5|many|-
CASSSPPQGPQHF
TGTGCCAGCAGCTCTCCCCCGCAGGGGCCCCAGCATTTT
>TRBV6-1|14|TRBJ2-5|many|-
CASSDRSRSETQYF
TGTGCCAGCAGCGACAGGTCTCGGAGTGAGACCCAGTACTTC
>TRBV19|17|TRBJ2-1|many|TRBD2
CASSPEPLAGGINEQFF
TGTGCCAGTAGTCCCGAACCCCTAGCGGGGGGCATCAATGAGCAGTTCTTC
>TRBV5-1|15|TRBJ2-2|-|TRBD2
CASSLASGYTGELFF
TGCGCCAGCAGCTTGGCTAGCGGGTACACCGGGGAGCTGTTTTTT
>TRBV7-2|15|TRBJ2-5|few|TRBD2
CASSFQRGGRETQYF
TGTGCCAGCAGCTTCCAGCGGGGGGGACGGGAGACCCAGTACTTC
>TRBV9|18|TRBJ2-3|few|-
CASSVSPYFSGSTDTQYF
TGTGCCAGCAGCGTTAGCCCCTATTTTTCGGGTAGCACAGATACGCAGTATTTT
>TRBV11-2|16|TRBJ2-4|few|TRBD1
CASSLRTGVAKNIQYF
TGTGCCAGCAGCTTACGGACAGGGGTTGCCAAAAACATTCAGTACTTC
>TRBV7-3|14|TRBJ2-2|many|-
CASSPLRDTGELFF
TGTGCCAGCAGCCCCCTTCGGGACACCGGGGAGCTGTTTTTT
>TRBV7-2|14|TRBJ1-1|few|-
CASSQNRAVPEAFF
TGTGCCAGCAGCCAAAATCGAGCGGTCCCTGAAGCTTTCTTT
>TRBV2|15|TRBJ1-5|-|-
CASSEWGAGNQPQHF
TGTGCCAGCAGTGAATGGGGGGCGGGCAATCAGCCCCAGCATTTT